One and the same sample provided the 10 T cell receptor beta chains below, sequenced in a study of blood T cell repertoires in COVID-19. Using immunoSEQ multiplex PCR, the repertoire was profiled, and TCRdb retains in-frame clones only, with some absent. The top ten clones hold about an eighth of a sample with around 100,000 clones, around four fifths of them seen once. Sequencing was carried out using peripheral blood. The receptors here all came from a woman aged 70-85 years with acute or convalescent COVID-19.

This clone was picked up one time. The rearrangement links TRBV9 to TRBJ1-5, with D uncertain. Germline CDR1 and CDR2: SGDLS and YYNGEE. The CDR3 runs to 15 residues. Trimming stripped 3 bases from V and 4 bases from J, with 14 bases between. The CDR3 protein is CASSESGFRNQPQHF. The CDR3 nucleotides read TGTGCCAGCAGCGAATCCGGGTTTCGTAATCAGCCCCAGCATTTT.

The genes are TRBV6-5 and TRBJ2-7, with 7 bases that match TRBD1. Germline assignment: CDR1 MNHEY and CDR2 SVGAGI. The ends lost 0 bases at V and 5 bases at J; junction bases unmatched: 4. The CDR3 is 14 amino acids. CDR3 DNA: TGTGCCAGCAGTTACTCGGGACAGCGCAACGAGCAGTACTTC. It is translated as CASSYSGQRNEQYF.

This chain joins TRBV29-1 and TRBJ1-1; 8 nucleotides match TRBD1. This CDR3 comprises 11 residues. The V and J ends lost 7 bases and 8 bases, in that order; junction bases with no gene match: 6. Germline V gene lookup returns CDR1 SQVTM and CDR2 ANQGSEA. The CDR3 loop is CSATGQGEAFF. CDR3 DNA: TGCAGCGCTACTGGACAGGGAGAAGCTTTCTTT.

J is TRBJ1-5 and V is TRBV30; D possibly corresponds to TRBD1 (5 bases). This CDR3 has 11 amino acids. Trimming pared 5 bases from V and 9 bases from J, leaving 11 bases between. The germline gives CDR1 GTSNPN, CDR2 SVGIG (reference sequence). The CDR3 nucleotides read TGTGCCTGGGCCTCCGGGGGGCCCCAGCATTTT. Protein sequence: CAWASGGPQHF.

About this clone: Other nucleotide sequences in the sample specify the same CDR3. The chain uses TRBV19 and TRBJ1-6; D remains ambiguous. CDR3 length: 15 residues. The germline gives CDR1 LNHDA, CDR2 SQIVND (reference sequence). The V end lost 3 bases, the J end lost 0 bases, and 6 bases lay between the germline ends. This CDR3 reads CASSIRSSYNSPLHF. Here the CDR3 DNA reads TGTGCCAGTAGTATTAGGAGCTCCTATAATTCACCCCTCCACTTT.

The chain combines TRBV12-3 or TRBV12-4 with TRBJ1-5; D gene uncertain. CDR3 size: 13 residues. V lost 5 bases to trimming and J lost 11 bases, with 16 bases between them. CDR3 bases: TGTGCCAGCAGTCTCTCGGGAGTCACGGCCCAGCATTTT. This translates into CASSLSGVTAQHF.

This clone showed up just a few times. This CDR3 reads CAWSKVAGPREQFF. In nucleotides, the CDR3 is TGTGCCTGGAGTAAGGTAGCGGGGCCACGTGAGCAGTTCTTC. This rearrangement joins TRBV30 to TRBJ2-1, with TRBD2 matching 8 bases. V dropped 2 bases and J dropped 9; count of bases not matched to a gene: 9. The CDR3 runs to 14 residues. The V gene's germline CDR1 is GTSNPN and CDR2 SVGIG (reference sequence).

The rearrangement uses TRBV4-2 and TRBJ2-7; no firm D call. This CDR3 region has 14 residues. V was cut by 0 bases and J by 0 bases, with 6 bases left in between. Germline V CDR1 and CDR2: LGHNA, YNFKEQ. Written as DNA, the CDR3 is TGTGCCAGCAGCCAAGATCAAGCCTCCTACGAGCAGTACTTC. Its translation: CASSQDQASYEQYF.

The chain links TRBV6-5 to TRBJ1-4; no definite D call. Per the germline V gene, CDR1 is MNHEY and CDR2 is SVGAGI. The CDR3 length is 13 residues. V lost 7 bases, J lost 1 base, and 7 bases lay in between. The CDR3 reads CASTSRTNEKLFF. CDR3 in DNA: TGTGCCAGCACTAGCAGAACTAATGAAAAACTGTTTTTT.

V and J are TRBV5-8 and TRBJ2-5, with D maybe TRBD1 (6 bases). V was cut by 4 bases and J by 9 bases, with 10 bases left in between. The CDR3 covers 11 residues. The germline gives CDR1 SGHTS, CDR2 YDEGEE. This CDR3 reads CASSATGSQYF. CDR3 in DNA: TGTGCCAGCAGCGCTACAGGGTCCCAGTACTTC.